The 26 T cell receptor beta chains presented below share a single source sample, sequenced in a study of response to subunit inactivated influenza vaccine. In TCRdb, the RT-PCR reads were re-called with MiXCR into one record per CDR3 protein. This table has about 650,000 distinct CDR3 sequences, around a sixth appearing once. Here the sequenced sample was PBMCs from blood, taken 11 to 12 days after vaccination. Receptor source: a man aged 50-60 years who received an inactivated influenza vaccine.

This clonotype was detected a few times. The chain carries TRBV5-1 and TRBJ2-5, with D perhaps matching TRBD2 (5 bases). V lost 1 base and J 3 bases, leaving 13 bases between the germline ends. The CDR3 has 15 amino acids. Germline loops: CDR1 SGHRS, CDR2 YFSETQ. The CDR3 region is CASSLSGRREETQYF. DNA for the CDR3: TGCGCCAGCAGCTTGAGTGGGAGACGGGAAGAGACCCAGTACTTC.

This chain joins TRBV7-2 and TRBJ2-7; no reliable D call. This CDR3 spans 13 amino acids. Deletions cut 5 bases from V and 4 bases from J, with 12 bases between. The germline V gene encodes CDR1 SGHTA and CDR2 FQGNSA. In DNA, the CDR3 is TGTGCCAGCAGCGCCGACGGGTGGTACGAGCAGTACTTC. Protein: CASSADGWYEQYF.

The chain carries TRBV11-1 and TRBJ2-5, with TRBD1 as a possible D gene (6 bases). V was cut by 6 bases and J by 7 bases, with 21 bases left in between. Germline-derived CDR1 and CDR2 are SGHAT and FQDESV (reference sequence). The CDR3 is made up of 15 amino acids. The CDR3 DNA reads TGTGCCAGCAGGAATTATGTAGGACAACAGGGGACCCAGTACTTC. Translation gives CASRNYVGQQGTQYF.

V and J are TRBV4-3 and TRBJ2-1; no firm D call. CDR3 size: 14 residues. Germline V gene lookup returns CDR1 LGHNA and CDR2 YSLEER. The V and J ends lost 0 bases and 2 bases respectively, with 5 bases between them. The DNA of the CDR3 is TGCGCCAGCAGCCAAGAACAAGCCTACAATGAGCAGTTCTTC. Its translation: CASSQEQAYNEQFF.

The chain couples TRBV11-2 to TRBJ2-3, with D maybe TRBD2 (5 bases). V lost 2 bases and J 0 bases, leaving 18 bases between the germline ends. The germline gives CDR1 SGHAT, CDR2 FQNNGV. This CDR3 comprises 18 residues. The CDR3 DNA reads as TGTGCCAGCAGCTTAAGGTCTGCTCAGCGGACTAGCACAGATACGCAGTATTTT. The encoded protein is CASSLRSAQRTSTDTQYF.

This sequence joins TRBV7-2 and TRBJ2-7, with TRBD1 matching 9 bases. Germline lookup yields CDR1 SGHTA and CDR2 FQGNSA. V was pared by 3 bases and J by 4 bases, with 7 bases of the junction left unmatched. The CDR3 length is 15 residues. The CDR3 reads CASSFLGQGRYEQYF. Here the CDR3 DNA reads TGTGCCAGCAGCTTCCTGGGACAGGGAAGGTACGAGCAGTACTTC.

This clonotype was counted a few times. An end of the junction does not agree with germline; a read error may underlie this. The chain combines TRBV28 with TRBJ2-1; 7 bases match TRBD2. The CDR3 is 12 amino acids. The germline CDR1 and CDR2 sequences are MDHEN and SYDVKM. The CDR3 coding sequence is TGTGTCAGCGGGGCTATTCAAGATGAGCAGTTCTTC. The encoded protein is CVSGAIQDEQFF.

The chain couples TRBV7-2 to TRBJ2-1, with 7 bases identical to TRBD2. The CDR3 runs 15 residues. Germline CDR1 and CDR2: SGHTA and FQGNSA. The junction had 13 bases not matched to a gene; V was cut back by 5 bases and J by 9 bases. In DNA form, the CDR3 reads TGTGCCAGCAGCCAGGGACTAAGAAGTAAAGGTGAGCAGTTCTTC. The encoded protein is CASSQGLRSKGEQFF.

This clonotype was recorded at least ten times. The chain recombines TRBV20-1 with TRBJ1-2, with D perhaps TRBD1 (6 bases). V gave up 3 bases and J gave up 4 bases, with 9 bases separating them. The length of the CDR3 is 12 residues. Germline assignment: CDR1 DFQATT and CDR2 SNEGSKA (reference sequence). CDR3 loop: CSARDRTYGYTF. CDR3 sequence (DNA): TGCAGTGCTAGGGACAGAACCTATGGCTACACCTTC.

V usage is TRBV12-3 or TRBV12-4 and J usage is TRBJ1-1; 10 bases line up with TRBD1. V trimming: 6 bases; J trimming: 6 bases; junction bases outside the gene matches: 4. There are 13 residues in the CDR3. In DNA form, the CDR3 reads TGTGCCAGCAGGGGGACAGGGGAGGCTGAAGCTTTCTTT. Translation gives CASRGTGEAEAFF.

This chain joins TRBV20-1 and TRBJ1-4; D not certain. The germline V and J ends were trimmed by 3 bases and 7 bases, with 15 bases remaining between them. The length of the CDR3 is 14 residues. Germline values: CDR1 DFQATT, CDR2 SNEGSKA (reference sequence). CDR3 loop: CSARSTESTEKLFF. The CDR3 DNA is TGCAGTGCTAGGAGTACTGAATCTACTGAAAAACTGTTTTTT.

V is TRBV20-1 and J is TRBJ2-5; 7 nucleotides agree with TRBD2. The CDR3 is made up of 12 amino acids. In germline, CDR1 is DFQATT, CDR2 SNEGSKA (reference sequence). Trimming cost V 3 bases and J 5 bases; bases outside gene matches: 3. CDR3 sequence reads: CSASELAETQYF. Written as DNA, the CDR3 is TGCAGTGCTAGCGAACTAGCGGAGACCCAGTACTTC.

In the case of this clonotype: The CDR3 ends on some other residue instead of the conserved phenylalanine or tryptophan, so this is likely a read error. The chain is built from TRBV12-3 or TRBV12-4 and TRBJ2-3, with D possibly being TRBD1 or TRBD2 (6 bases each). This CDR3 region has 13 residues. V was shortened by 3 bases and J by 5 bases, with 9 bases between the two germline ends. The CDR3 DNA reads TGTGCCAGCAGTTTTAAGGGGGGAGATACGCAGTATATT. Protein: CASSFKGGDTQYI.

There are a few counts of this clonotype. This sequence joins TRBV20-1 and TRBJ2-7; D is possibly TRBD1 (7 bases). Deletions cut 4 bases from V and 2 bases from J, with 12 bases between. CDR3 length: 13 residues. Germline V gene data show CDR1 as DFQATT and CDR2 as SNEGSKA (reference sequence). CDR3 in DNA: TGCAGTGCTATCACAGGGGAGGCCTACGAGCAGTACTTC. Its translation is CSAITGEAYEQYF.

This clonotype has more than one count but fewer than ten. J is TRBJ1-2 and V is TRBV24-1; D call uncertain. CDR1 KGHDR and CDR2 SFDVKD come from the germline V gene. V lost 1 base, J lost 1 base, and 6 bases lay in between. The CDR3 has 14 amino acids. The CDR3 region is CATSDFDGNYGYTF. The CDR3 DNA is TGTGCCACCAGTGATTTTGACGGTAACTATGGCTACACCTTC.

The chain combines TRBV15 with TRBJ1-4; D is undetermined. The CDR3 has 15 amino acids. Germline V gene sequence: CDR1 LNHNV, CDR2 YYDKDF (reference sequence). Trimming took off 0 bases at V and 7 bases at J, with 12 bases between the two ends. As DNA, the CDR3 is TGTGCCACCAGCAGAGATAGGCGGACGAGTGAAAAACTGTTTTTT. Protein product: CATSRDRRTSEKLFF.

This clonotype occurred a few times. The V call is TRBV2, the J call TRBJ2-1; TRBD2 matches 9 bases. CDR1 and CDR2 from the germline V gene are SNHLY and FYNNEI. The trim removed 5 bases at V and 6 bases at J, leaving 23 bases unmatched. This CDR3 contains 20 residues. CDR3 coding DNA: TGTGCCAGCAGTAGCGGGAGGCAGGGGCTCCTCAAGCGGGACGGCAATGAGCAGTTCTTC. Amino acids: CASSSGRQGLLKRDGNEQFF.

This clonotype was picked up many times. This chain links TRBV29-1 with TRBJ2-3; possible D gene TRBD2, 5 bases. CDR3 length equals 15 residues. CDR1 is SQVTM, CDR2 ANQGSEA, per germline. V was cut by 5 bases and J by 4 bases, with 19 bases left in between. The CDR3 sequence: CSVPETMGSPDTQYF. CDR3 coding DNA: TGCAGCGTTCCCGAGACTATGGGAAGCCCAGATACGCAGTATTTT.

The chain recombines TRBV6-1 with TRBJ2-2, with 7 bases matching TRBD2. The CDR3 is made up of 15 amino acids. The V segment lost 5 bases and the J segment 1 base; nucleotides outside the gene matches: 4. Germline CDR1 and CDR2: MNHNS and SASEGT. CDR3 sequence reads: CASSTGGLNTGELFF. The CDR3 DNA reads TGTGCCAGCAGTACGGGGGGTTTGAACACCGGGGAGCTGTTTTTT.

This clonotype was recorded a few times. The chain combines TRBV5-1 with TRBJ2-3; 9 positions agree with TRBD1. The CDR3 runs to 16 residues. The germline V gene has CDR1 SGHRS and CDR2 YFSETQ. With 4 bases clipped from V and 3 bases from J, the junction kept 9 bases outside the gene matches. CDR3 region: CASSLGGTGTTDTQYF. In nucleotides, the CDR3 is TGCGCCAGCAGCCTCGGGGGGACAGGGACGACAGATACGCAGTATTTT.

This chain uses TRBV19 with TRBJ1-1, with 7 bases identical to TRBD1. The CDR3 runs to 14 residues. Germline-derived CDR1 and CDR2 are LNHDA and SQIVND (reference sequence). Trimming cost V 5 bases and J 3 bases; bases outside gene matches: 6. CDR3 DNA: TGTGCCAGTAGTGCCTCAGGGGGGGACACTGAAGCTTTCTTT. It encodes CASSASGGDTEAFF.

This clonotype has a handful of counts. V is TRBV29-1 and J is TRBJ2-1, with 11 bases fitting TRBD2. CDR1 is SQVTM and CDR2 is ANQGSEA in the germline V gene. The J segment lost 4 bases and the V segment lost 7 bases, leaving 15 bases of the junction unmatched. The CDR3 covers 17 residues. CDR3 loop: CSGESRSGLAGYNEQFF. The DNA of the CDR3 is TGCAGCGGGGAGTCCCGCTCTGGACTAGCGGGTTACAATGAGCAGTTCTTC.

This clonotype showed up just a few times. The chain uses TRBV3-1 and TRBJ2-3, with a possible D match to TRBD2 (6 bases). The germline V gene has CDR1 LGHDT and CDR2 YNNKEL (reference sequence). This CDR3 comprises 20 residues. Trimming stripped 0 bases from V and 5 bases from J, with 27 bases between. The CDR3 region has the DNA TGTGCCAGCAGCCAAGACGGGTACACGCAGACTAGGGCTCTTAGAGATACGCAGTATTTT. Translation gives CASSQDGYTQTRALRDTQYF.

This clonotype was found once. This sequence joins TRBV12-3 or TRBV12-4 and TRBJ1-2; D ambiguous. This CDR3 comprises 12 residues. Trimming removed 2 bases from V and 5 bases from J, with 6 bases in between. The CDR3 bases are TGTGCCAGCAGTTTACTGCATTATGGCTACACCTTC. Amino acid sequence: CASSLLHYGYTF.

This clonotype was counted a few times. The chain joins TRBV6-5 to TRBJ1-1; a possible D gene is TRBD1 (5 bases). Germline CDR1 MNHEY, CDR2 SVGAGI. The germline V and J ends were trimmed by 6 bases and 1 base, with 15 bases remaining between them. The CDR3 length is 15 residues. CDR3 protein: CASRDSGLQNTEAFF. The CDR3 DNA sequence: TGTGCCAGCAGAGACTCGGGACTCCAGAACACTGAAGCTTTCTTT.

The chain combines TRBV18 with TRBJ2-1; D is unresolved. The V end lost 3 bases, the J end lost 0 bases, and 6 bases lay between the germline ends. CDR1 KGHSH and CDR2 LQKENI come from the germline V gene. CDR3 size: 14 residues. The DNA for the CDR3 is TGTGCCAGCTCACCCGAAATCTCCTACAATGAGCAGTTCTTC. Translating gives CASSPEISYNEQFF.